Listed below are T cell receptor beta chains from one sample, sequenced in a study of T cell repertoires in cytomegalovirus infection. TCRdb recomputed calls from the reads with MiXCR, one row per CDR3 protein. The sample consists of some 110,000 distinct CDR3 sequences, 10% of them appearing once. For these TCRs, the target antigens are not known. Input material: PBMCs, sequenced either directly or after in vitro stimulation (not recorded which). The receptors shown here come from a human donor in good health (CMV status not recorded). Some clones in this sample may be carry-over from other donors' samples. The CDR3 runs from the conserved cysteine through the conserved F or W. The D gene is left open where the match is weak. Where a row states a size, it is once, few, many or the class of an expanded clone; other rows omit it.

TRBD1 medium-sized TRBJ1-6 TRBV7-2 CASSLQGAVNSPLHF TGTGCCAGCAGCTTACAGGGGGCGGTTAATTCACCCCTCCACTTT
TRBD2 - TRBJ2-3 TRBV4-1 CASSQSGSSSDTQYF TGCGCCAGCAGCCAAAGCGGGAGCTCGTCAGATACGCAGTATTTT
- many TRBJ2-1 TRBV19 CASSFGAFGGEQFF TGTGCCAGTAGTTTTGGGGCCTTTGGTGGTGAGCAGTTCTTC
TRBD2 many TRBJ2-5 TRBV7-2 CASSLLAGGQTQYF TGTGCCAGCAGCCTCCTAGCGGGGGGGCAGACCCAGTACTTC
- - TRBJ2-5 TRBV7-2 CASSLPLETQYF TGTGCCAGCAGCTTGCCATTAGAGACCCAGTACTTC
TRBD1 - TRBJ1-1 TRBV19 CASSPLGRGHTEAFF TGTGCCAGTAGTCCCCTGGGGAGGGGGCACACTGAAGCTTTCTTT
- - TRBJ2-1 TRBV7-2 CASSPAPSSYNEQFF TGTGCCAGCAGCCCTGCCCCGAGCTCCTACAATGAGCAGTTCTTC
- many TRBJ2-7 TRBV7-2 CASSSESRASHF TGTGCCAGCAGCTCCGAAAGTCGAGCAAGCCACTTC
TRBD2 many TRBJ2-4 TRBV28 CASSLSSLREFVKNIQYF TGTGCCAGCAGTTTATCCTCCCTGCGGGAGTTTGTCAAAAACATTCAGTACTTC
- - TRBJ1-4 TRBV20-1 CSAVDEKLFF TGCAGTGCGGTAGATGAAAAACTGTTTTTT
TRBD1 many TRBJ1-2 TRBV7-2 CASSFFGTGDGYGYTF TGTGCCAGCAGCTTCTTCGGGACAGGGGATGGCTATGGCTACACCTTC
- many TRBJ1-1 TRBV7-2 CASKITVGTEAFF TGTGCCAGCAAAATTACGGTGGGCACTGAAGCTTTCTTT
- many TRBJ1-6 TRBV2 CASIVDSGSPLHF TGTGCCAGCATCGTGGACAGCGGTTCACCCCTCCACTTT
TRBD1 many TRBJ2-5 TRBV7-2 CASSLWGQKEETQYF TGTGCCAGCAGCTTATGGGGACAGAAAGAGGAGACCCAGTACTTC
TRBD2 many TRBJ2-5 TRBV20-1 CSARGLAGNMEETQYF TGCAGTGCCCGCGGACTAGCGGGAAATATGGAAGAGACCCAGTACTTC
- many TRBJ2-3 TRBV7-2 CASSPVLIPSTDTQYF TGTGCCAGCAGCCCTGTATTAATACCTAGCACAGATACGCAGTATTTT
- few TRBJ1-1 TRBV29-1 CSVEQTAMNTEAFF TGCAGCGTTGAGCAGACAGCCATGAACACTGAAGCTTTCTTT
- - TRBJ2-7 TRBV20-1 CSARDGAFSYEQYF TGCAGTGCTAGAGACGGGGCTTTCTCCTACGAGCAGTACTTC
TRBD1 many TRBJ2-2 TRBV28 CASSAPGTGITGELFF TGTGCCAGCAGTGCCCCCGGGACAGGGATCACCGGGGAGCTGTTTTTT
- many TRBJ2-7 TRBV7-2 CASSSRDSQQYF TGTGCCAGCAGCTCGAGAGATTCTCAGCAGTACTTC
TRBD1 many TRBJ1-1 TRBV29-1 CSVGQGRATEAFF TGCAGCGTTGGACAGGGAAGGGCGACTGAAGCTTTCTTT
TRBD1 few TRBJ1-1 TRBV20-1 CSARRTGNSEAFF TGCAGTGCTAGGAGGACAGGGAATAGTGAAGCTTTCTTT
TRBD1 many TRBJ1-5 TRBV6-1 CASREVGTGGWQPQHF TGTGCCAGCAGGGAGGTAGGGACAGGGGGCTGGCAGCCCCAGCATTTT
- many TRBJ2-1 TRBV24-1 CATRTSGSSYNEQFF TGTGCCACCAGGACAAGCGGCTCTTCCTACAATGAGCAGTTCTTC
- many TRBJ2-5 TRBV7-7 CASSQTSAGGSETQYF TGTGCCAGCAGCCAGACTAGCGCAGGGGGCTCGGAGACCCAGTACTTC
- few TRBJ1-1 TRBV10-2 CASENTDITEAFF TGCGCCAGTGAGAATACGGATATAACTGAAGCTTTCTTT
TRBD2 many TRBJ2-4 TRBV4-1 CASSQDTKLAVAKNIQYF TGCGCCAGCAGCCAAGATACGAAACTAGCGGTAGCCAAAAACATTCAGTACTTC
- many TRBJ1-4 TRBV7-8 CASSPSAGATNEKLFF TGTGCCAGCAGCCCCTCCGCAGGGGCAACTAATGAAAAACTGTTTTTT
- many TRBJ2-7 TRBV11-2 CASSLVGYEQYF TGTGCCAGCAGCTTAGTAGGTTACGAGCAGTACTTC
- many TRBJ2-7 TRBV9 CASSVAGRNTIYEQYF TGTGCCAGCAGCGTAGCTGGGAGGAATACAATCTACGAGCAGTACTTC
- many TRBJ1-5 TRBV5-4 CASSRDDGQPQHF TGTGCCAGCAGCAGGGACGATGGTCAGCCCCAGCATTTT